This TCR beta chain originates from a study of OX40 agonist ivuxolimab in advanced cancers. For the study at large: Every patient in dose escalation had hepatocellular carcinoma, melanoma, renal cell or head and neck cancer. People who had prior anti-PD-1, anti-PD-L1 or anti-CTLA-4 therapy could take part, and around 43% had some. General study results and limits: CD4+ and CD8+ blood T cells expanded clonally by week 6 at 0.1 to 3.0 mg/kg. Relatively little clonal expansion, among the lowest observed, appeared in partial responders at 0.1-3.0 mg/kg.

Repertoires were generated with immunoSEQ multiplex PCR, while TCRdb's copy carries only in-frame clones and drops some. The sample records several thousand clones, about 74% being singletons. Concerning this clone itself: Its antigen is still unknown.

This sequence originates from an adult with an advanced solid tumor such as melanoma, head and neck, liver or kidney cancer. Material: CD4+ or CD8+ T cells sorted from blood, obtained in a trial of the OX40 agonist ivuxolimab.

In DNA, the CDR3 is TGTGCCAGCAGTTACTCGACGGTCGGAAACACCATATATTTT. Protein product: CASSYSTVGNTIYF. This sequence joins TRBV6-6 and TRBJ1-3; no definite D call. Trimming cost V 0 bases and J 4 bases, with 7 bases left between them. Germline CDR1 is MNHNY and CDR2 is SVGAGI (reference sequence). There are 14 residues in the CDR3.